The T cell receptor (beta chain) described here comes from a study of cytomegalovirus exposure and HLA in healthy donors. The PCR used 60 Vbeta and 13 Jbeta primers. This table comes from immunoSEQ multiplex PCR, and its TCRdb copy is limited to in-frame clones, with some not included. The repertoire holds 110,000 or so clones, with more than 9.5% as singletons. General study findings and limits: Exclusion applied to some V segments, including TRBV6-2 and TRBV6-3, as they were indistinguishable.

Concerning this clone: The target antigen is unknown.

Germline values: CDR1 SEHNR, CDR2 FQNEAQ (reference sequence). The junction had 6 bases not matched to a gene; V was cut back by 3 bases and J by 6 bases. The CDR3 covers 15 residues. Sequenced sample: PBMCs. The sequence came from a man aged 35 to 55 in good health and CMV-seropositive. The chain is built from TRBV7-9 and TRBJ2-1; 9 bases map to TRBD2. CDR3 protein: CASSLRTSASNEQFF. In nucleotides, the CDR3 is TGTGCCAGCAGCTTGCGGACTAGCGCGAGCAATGAGCAGTTCTTC.